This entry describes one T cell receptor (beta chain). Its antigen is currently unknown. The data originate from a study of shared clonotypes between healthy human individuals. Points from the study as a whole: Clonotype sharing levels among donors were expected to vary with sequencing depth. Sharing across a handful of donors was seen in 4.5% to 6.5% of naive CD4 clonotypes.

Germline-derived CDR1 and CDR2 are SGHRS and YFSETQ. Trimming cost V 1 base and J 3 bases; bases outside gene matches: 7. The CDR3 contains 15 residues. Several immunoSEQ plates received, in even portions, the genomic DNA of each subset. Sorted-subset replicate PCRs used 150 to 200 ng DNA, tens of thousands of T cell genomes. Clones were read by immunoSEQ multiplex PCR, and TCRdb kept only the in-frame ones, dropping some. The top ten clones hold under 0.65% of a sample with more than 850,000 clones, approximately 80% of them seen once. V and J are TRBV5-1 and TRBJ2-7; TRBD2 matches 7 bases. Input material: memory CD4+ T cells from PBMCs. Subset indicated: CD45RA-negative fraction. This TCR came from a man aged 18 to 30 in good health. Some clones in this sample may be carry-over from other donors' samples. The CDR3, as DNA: TGCGCCAGCAGCTTGACGGCGGGAGCCGGCTACGAGCAGTACTTC. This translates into CASSLTAGAGYEQYF. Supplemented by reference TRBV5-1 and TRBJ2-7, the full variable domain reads KAGVTQTPRYLIKTRGQQVTLSCSPISGHRSVSWYQQTPGQGLQFLFEYFSETQRNKGNFPGRFSGRQFSNSRSEMNVSTLELGDSALYLCASSLTAGAGYEQYFGPGTRLTVT.